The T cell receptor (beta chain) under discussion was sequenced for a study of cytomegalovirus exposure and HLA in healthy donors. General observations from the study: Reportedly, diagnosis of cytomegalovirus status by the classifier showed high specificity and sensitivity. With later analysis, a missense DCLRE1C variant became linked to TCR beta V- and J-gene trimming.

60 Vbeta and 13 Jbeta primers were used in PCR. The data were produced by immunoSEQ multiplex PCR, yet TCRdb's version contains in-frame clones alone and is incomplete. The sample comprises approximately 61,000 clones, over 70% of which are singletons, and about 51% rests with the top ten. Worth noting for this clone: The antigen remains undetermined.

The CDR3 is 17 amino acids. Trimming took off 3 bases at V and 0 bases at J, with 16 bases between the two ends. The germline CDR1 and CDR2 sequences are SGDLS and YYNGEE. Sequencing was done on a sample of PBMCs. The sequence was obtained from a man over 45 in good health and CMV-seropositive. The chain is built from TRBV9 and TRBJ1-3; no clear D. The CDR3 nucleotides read TGTGCCAGCAGCGAGGGTGGGAGGGCAGTCTCTGGAAACACCATATATTTT. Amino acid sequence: CASSEGGRAVSGNTIYF.